This TCR beta chain was sequenced for a study of cytomegalovirus exposure and HLA in healthy donors. Findings and caveats of the study: In a later analysis, first-cohort TCR clusters were found to tend to co-occur in the 130 or so validation repertoires. Three CMV-associated chains were confirmed in vitro to be specific for CMV antigens.

Points on this clone: Its antigen is not identified.

Trimming left V 1 base short and J 7 bases short, with 17 bases between. CDR1 is SGHDN, CDR2 FVKESK, per germline. The CDR3 contains 15 residues. Profiled with immunoSEQ multiplex PCR; TCRdb holds only in-frame clones, not every one. The sample carries approximately 150,000 clones, approximately 90% recorded once. This rearrangement joins TRBV14 to TRBJ2-7, with D possibly being TRBD1 (6 bases). The specimen was PBMCs. The clonotype was recovered from a woman in her twenties or thirties in good health and CMV-seronegative. The CDR3 region has the DNA TGTGCCAGCAGCCAAGGTCTGGGGCAGGGGCGTGAGCAGTACTTC. Translating it yields CASSQGLGQGREQYF.